A single sample gave rise to the 25 T cell receptor beta chains below, sequenced in a study of T cell responses to AZD1222 COVID-19 vaccine. Sequencing was performed with immunoSEQ multiplex PCR; in TCRdb, only in-frame clones are kept and a portion is missing. The top ten clones hold around 1% of a sample with some 180,000 clones, about 93% of them seen once. The source was peripheral blood, collected 28 days after the second dose of the MenACWY control vaccine. The receptors here all came from an adult who received the MenACWY meningococcal vaccine as a control.

The chain links TRBV27 to TRBJ1-3, with D possibly being TRBD1 (6 bases). The CDR3 spans 17 residues. The V gene's germline CDR1 is MNHEY and CDR2 SMNVEV (reference sequence). The V and J ends lost 0 bases and 0 bases respectively, with 12 bases between them. The CDR3 sequence is CASSLSGGQSSGNTIYF. CDR3 DNA: TGTGCCAGCAGTTTATCGGGGGGGCAGAGCTCTGGAAACACCATATATTTT.

The chain joins TRBV29-1 to TRBJ1-2; perhaps TRBD1 as D (5 bases). Germline V gives CDR1 SQVTM, CDR2 ANQGSEA. The CDR3 is 13 residues long. Trimming pared 4 bases from V and 8 bases from J, leaving 17 bases between. CDR3 sequence (DNA): TGCAGCGTTGTAGTCGGGCAGGGTTGGGGCTACACCTTC. Translating it yields CSVVVGQGWGYTF.

V gene TRBV9 combines with J gene TRBJ2-1; 8 bases are a match to TRBD1. V shed 4 bases and J 6 bases; nucleotides not matched to a gene: 6. In germline, CDR1 is SGDLS, CDR2 YYNGEE. The length of the CDR3 is 14 residues. As DNA, the CDR3 is TGTGCCAGCAGCTGGACAGGGACGACCAATGAGCAGTTCTTC. It yields the protein CASSWTGTTNEQFF.

The rearrangement joins TRBV6-6 to TRBJ1-2; possibly TRBD1 for D (6 bases). This CDR3 is 14 amino acids long. V was cut by 2 bases and J by 7 bases, with 14 bases left in between. From germline, CDR1 is MNHNY and CDR2 SVGAGI (reference sequence). CDR3 sequence (DNA): TGTGCCAGCAGTTACCAGGCGGGGGCGGCTGGCTACACCTTC. This gives the protein CASSYQAGAAGYTF.

This clone was recorded only once. This chain uses TRBV30 with TRBJ2-1, with D perhaps TRBD2 (6 bases). This CDR3 contains 12 residues. Germline V gene data show CDR1 as GTSNPN and CDR2 as SVGIG (reference sequence). The V gene lost 2 bases and the J gene lost 7 bases, with 9 bases spanning the gap. CDR3: CAWSPLANEQFF. For the CDR3, the DNA is TGTGCCTGGAGTCCGCTAGCGAATGAGCAGTTCTTC.

The chain carries TRBV12-3 or TRBV12-4 and TRBJ1-4; TRBD1 might be the D (5 bases). The CDR3 totals 13 residues. Trimming removed 5 bases from V and 7 bases from J, with 11 bases in between. The CDR3 DNA sequence: TGTGCCAGCAGTATCGCCCAGGGTGAAAAACTGTTTTTT. It codes for CASSIAQGEKLFF.

This clone was detected only once. The genes are TRBV28 and TRBJ1-2, with 7 bases aligning to TRBD1. The V and J ends lost 3 bases and 2 bases, in that order; junction bases with no gene match: 0. The germline CDR1 and CDR2 sequences are MDHEN and SYDVKM. CDR3 length: 13 residues. CDR3 coding DNA: TGTGCCAGCAGTTTGGACAGGAACTATGGCTACACCTTC. Protein sequence: CASSLDRNYGYTF.

The rearrangement uses TRBV19 and TRBJ1-2, with D perhaps TRBD1 (5 bases). Germline CDR1 reads LNHDA; CDR2 reads SQIVND (reference sequence). The CDR3 runs to 14 residues. V lost 11 bases to trimming and J lost 4 bases, with 20 bases between them. The CDR3 sequence is CAGQGRKGAYGYTF. In DNA, the CDR3 is TGTGCCGGCCAAGGGCGGAAAGGGGCCTATGGCTACACCTTC.

This clone has just one count. The rearrangement uses TRBV9 and TRBJ1-4, with TRBD1 matching 9 bases. Trimming took 4 bases from V and 2 from J; bases not matched to a gene: 6. Germline V gene lookup returns CDR1 SGDLS and CDR2 YYNGEE. The CDR3 length is 16 residues. The CDR3 bases are TGTGCCAGCAGCCGAACAGGGGGCGCGACTAATGAAAAACTGTTTTTT. Amino acid sequence: CASSRTGGATNEKLFF.

This clone was picked up one time. The rearrangement links TRBV5-4 to TRBJ1-4, with D tentatively TRBD1 (5 bases). The germline gives CDR1 SGHNT, CDR2 YYREEE (reference sequence). This CDR3 spans 15 amino acids. V lost 5 bases to trimming and J lost 5 bases, with 16 bases between them. CDR3 DNA: TGTGCCAGCAGTTTGACCGGGACCCCAAATGAAAAACTGTTTTTT. It encodes CASSLTGTPNEKLFF.

The chain combines TRBV28 with TRBJ1-5; no reliable D call. Trimming removed 5 bases from V and 6 bases from J, with 11 bases in between. Germline V gene lookup returns CDR1 MDHEN and CDR2 SYDVKM. The CDR3 spans 13 residues. CDR3 sequence reads: CASSLRVGQPQHF. The CDR3 DNA reads as TGTGCCAGCAGTCTTCGGGTGGGTCAGCCCCAGCATTTT.

V and J are TRBV7-2 and TRBJ1-1; 8 positions agree with TRBD1. CDR3 length equals 16 residues. The germline V gene encodes CDR1 SGHTA and CDR2 FQGNSA. With 2 bases clipped from V and 1 base from J, the junction kept 6 bases outside the gene matches. The CDR3 nucleotides are TGTGCCAGCAGCTTACGGACAGGGTCATCGAACACTGAAGCTTTCTTT. Translated, it gives CASSLRTGSSNTEAFF.

This rearrangement joins TRBV19 to TRBJ1-2; D not certain. This CDR3 contains 11 residues. CDR1 is LNHDA, CDR2 SQIVND, per germline (reference sequence). The V end lost 5 bases, the J end lost 4 bases, and 5 bases lay between the germline ends. The CDR3: CASSGSYGYTF. Written as DNA, the CDR3 is TGTGCCAGTAGTGGATCCTATGGCTACACCTTC. Using reference TRBV19 and TRBJ1-2 for the parts outside the CDR3, the full variable domain is DGGITQSPKYLFRKEGQNVTLSCEQNLNHDAMYWYRQDPGQGLRLIYYSQIVNDFQKGDIAEGYSVSREKKESFPLTVTSAQKNPTAFYLCASSGSYGYTFGSGTRLTVV.

This chain joins TRBV7-9 and TRBJ2-7, with D perhaps TRBD1 or TRBD2 (7 bases each). The CDR3 runs to 15 residues. The germline V gene has CDR1 SEHNR and CDR2 FQNEAQ (reference sequence). V lost 4 bases and J lost 9, with 22 bases in between. The CDR3: CASSSQGGELLGQYF. CDR3 nucleotide sequence: TGTGCCAGCAGCTCCCAGGGGGGGGAACTACTCGGGCAGTACTTC.

This clone occurred once. The chain carries TRBV3-1 (or the pseudogene TRBV3-2) and TRBJ1-2; D possibly corresponds to TRBD1 (5 bases). The V end was cut by 4 bases, the J end by 4 bases, with 16 bases between. CDR1 and CDR2 (germline): LGHDT, YNNKEL (reference sequence). The CDR3 sequence is 15 residues long. CDR3 sequence (DNA): TGTGCCAGCAGCCTTGCCCCGGGACGGAGCTATGGCTACACCTTC. Its translation is CASSLAPGRSYGYTF.

The chain couples TRBV12-3 or TRBV12-4 to TRBJ1-2; 8 bases agree with TRBD1. The CDR3 contains 13 residues. Germline trimming cut 3 bases from V and 8 bases from J; bases unmatched to any gene: 5. The CDR3 spells CASSFQGATGYTF. The CDR3 DNA reads TGTGCCAGCAGTTTTCAGGGGGCGACGGGCTACACCTTC.

The chain recombines TRBV9 with TRBJ2-2, with no clear D. Germline-derived CDR1 and CDR2 are SGDLS and YYNGEE. The CDR3 spans 13 residues. V lost 1 base, J lost 6 bases, and 7 bases lay in between. CDR3 bases: TGTGCCAGCAGCGTACAGGAACCCGGGGAGCTGTTTTTT. The encoded protein is CASSVQEPGELFF.

V gene TRBV19 combines with J gene TRBJ1-1; the D gene is possibly TRBD1 (5 bases). There are 17 residues in the CDR3. The V gene's germline CDR1 is LNHDA and CDR2 SQIVND (reference sequence). Trimming removed 4 bases from V and 1 base from J, with 19 bases in between. CDR3 nucleotides: TGTGCCAGTAGTAGTGGGTGGCAGGGAACTTGGAACACTGAAGCTTTCTTT. It translates to CASSSGWQGTWNTEAFF. Supplemented by reference TRBV19 and TRBJ1-1, the full variable domain reads DGGITQSPKYLFRKEGQNVTLSCEQNLNHDAMYWYRQDPGQGLRLIYYSQIVNDFQKGDIAEGYSVSREKKESFPLTVTSAQKNPTAFYLCASSSGWQGTWNTEAFFGQGTRLTVV.

The chain joins TRBV7-9 to TRBJ1-5; perhaps TRBD1 as D (6 bases). Germline CDR1 is SEHNR and CDR2 is FQNEAQ (reference sequence). The CDR3 sequence is 14 residues long. V lost 6 bases and J 7 bases, leaving 16 bases between the germline ends. The CDR3 DNA reads as TGTGCCAGCAGTCGGGGGGCGCAGGGGCAGCCCCAGCATTTT. Protein sequence: CASSRGAQGQPQHF. Full variable domain (outside the CDR3, taken from reference TRBV7-9 and TRBJ1-5): DTGVSQNPRHKITKRGQNVTFRCDPISEHNRLYWYRQTLGQGPEFLTYFQNEAQLEKSRLLSDRFSAERPKGSFSTLEIQRTEQGDSAMYLCASSRGAQGQPQHFGDGTRLSIL.

J is TRBJ1-1 and V is TRBV6-2 or TRBV6-3; D unresolved. CDR3 length equals 12 residues. CDR1 MNHEY and CDR2 SVGEGT come from the germline V gene. Trimming removed 2 bases at V and 6 bases at J, with 7 bases between. The CDR3 coding sequence is TGTGCCAGCAGTTACATCGGTGCTGAAGCTTTCTTT. The encoded protein is CASSYIGAEAFF.

Concerning this clone: The sample carries other DNA sequences with the same CDR3. In DNA form, the CDR3 reads TGTGCCAGCAGCGGGGGGGCGGGGCAGGAGCCCCAGCATTTT. Residues: CASSGGAGQEPQHF. The chain is built from TRBV3-1 (or the pseudogene TRBV3-2) and TRBJ1-5, with D maybe TRBD1 (6 bases). CDR1 is LGHDT and CDR2 is YNNKEL in the germline V gene (reference sequence). This CDR3 contains 14 residues. V gave up 5 bases and J gave up 8 bases, with 16 bases separating them.

The gene calls are TRBV6-5 and TRBJ1-2; 7 bases are a match to TRBD1. Germline trimming cut 7 bases from V and 7 bases from J; bases unmatched to any gene: 9. This CDR3 comprises 13 residues. Germline V gene data show CDR1 as MNHEY and CDR2 as SVGAGI. CDR3 DNA sequence: TGTGCCAGCACGATCGGGACAGTACTTGGCTACACCTTC. Its translation is CASTIGTVLGYTF.

The chain employs TRBV7-6 and TRBJ1-1; 9 bases agree with TRBD1. This CDR3 comprises 16 residues. Germline V gene lookup returns CDR1 SGHVS and CDR2 FNYEAQ. Trimming took 5 bases from V and 0 from J; bases not matched to a gene: 7. CDR3 coding DNA: TGTGCCAGCAGCACCCAGACAGGGGGGATGAACACTGAAGCTTTCTTT. Encoded protein: CASSTQTGGMNTEAFF.

The V call is TRBV7-6, the J call TRBJ1-3; 7 bases align to TRBD1. CDR1 is SGHVS and CDR2 is FNYEAQ in the germline V gene. The CDR3 extends over 16 amino acids. The V segment lost 1 base and the J segment 2 bases; nucleotides outside the gene matches: 5. This CDR3 is CASSLGTGATGNTIYF. The CDR3 DNA reads as TGTGCCAGCAGCTTAGGTACAGGGGCGACTGGAAACACCATATATTTT. Full variable domain (outside the CDR3, taken from reference TRBV7-6 and TRBJ1-3): GAGVSQSPRYKVTKRGQDVALRCDPISGHVSLYWYRQALGQGPEFLTYFNYEAQQDKSGLPNDRFSAERPEGSISTLTIQRTEQRDSAMYRCASSLGTGATGNTIYFGEGSWLTVV.

About this clone itself: At the DNA level, this CDR3 is encoded by other sequences in the same sample as well. The chain uses TRBV5-1 and TRBJ1-1; TRBD1 is a possible D gene (5 bases). The germline V and J ends were trimmed by 0 bases and 0 bases, with 6 bases remaining between them. Germline CDR1 SGHRS, CDR2 YFSETQ. CDR3 length: 14 residues. CDR3 coding DNA: TGCGCCAGCAGCTTGGGGGGCGTGAACACTGAAGCTTTCTTT. Protein product: CASSLGGVNTEAFF.